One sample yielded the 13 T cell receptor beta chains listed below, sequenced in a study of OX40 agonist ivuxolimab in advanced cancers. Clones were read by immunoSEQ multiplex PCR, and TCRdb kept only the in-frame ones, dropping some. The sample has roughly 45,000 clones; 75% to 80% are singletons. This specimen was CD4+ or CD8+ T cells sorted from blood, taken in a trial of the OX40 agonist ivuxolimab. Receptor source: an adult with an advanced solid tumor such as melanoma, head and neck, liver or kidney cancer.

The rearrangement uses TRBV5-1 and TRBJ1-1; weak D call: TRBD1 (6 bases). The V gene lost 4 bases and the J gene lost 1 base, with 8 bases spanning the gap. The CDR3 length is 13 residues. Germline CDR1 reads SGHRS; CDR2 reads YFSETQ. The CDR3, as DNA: TGCGCCAGCAGCAGGGGACAGAACACTGAAGCTTTCTTT. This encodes CASSRGQNTEAFF.

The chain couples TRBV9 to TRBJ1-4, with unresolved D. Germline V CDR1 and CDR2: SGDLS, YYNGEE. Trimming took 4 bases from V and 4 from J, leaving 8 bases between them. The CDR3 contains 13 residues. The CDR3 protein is CASSPWDNEKLFF. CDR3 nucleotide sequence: TGTGCCAGCAGCCCTTGGGATAATGAAAAACTGTTTTTT.

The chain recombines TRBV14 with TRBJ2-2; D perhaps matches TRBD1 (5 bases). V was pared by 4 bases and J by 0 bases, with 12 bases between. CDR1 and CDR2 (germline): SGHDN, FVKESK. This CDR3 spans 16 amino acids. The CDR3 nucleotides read TGTGCCAGCAGCCCTTACAGGTTCGCGAACACCGGGGAGCTGTTTTTT. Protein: CASSPYRFANTGELFF.

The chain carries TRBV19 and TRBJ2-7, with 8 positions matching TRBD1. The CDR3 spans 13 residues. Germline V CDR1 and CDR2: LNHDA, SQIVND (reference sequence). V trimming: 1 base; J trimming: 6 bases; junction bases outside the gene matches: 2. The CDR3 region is CASSIGTGFEQYF. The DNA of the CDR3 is TGTGCCAGTAGTATAGGGACAGGGTTCGAGCAGTACTTC.

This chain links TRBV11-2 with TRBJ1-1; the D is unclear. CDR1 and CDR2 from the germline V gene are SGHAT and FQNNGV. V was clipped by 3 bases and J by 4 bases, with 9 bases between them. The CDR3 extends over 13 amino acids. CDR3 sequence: CASSFSSGTEAFF. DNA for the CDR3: TGTGCCAGCAGCTTCAGCAGTGGCACTGAAGCTTTCTTT.

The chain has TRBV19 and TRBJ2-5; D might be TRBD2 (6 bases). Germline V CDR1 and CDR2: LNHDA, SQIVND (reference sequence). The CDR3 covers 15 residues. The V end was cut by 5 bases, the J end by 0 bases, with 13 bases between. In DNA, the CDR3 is TGTGCCAGTAGTGTTACTAGCACCAACCAAGAGACCCAGTACTTC. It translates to CASSVTSTNQETQYF.

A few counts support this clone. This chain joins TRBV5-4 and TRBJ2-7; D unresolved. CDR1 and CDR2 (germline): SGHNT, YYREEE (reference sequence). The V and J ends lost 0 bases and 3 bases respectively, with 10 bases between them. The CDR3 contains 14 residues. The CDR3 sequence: CASSLGSLGYEQYF. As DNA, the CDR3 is TGTGCCAGCAGCTTGGGATCCCTAGGCTACGAGCAGTACTTC. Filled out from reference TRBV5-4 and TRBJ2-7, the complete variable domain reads ETGVTQSPTHLIKTRGQQVTLRCSSQSGHNTVSWYQQALGQGPQFIFQYYREEENGRGNFPPRFSGLQFPNYSSELNVNALELDDSALYLCASSLGSLGYEQYFGPGTRLTVT.

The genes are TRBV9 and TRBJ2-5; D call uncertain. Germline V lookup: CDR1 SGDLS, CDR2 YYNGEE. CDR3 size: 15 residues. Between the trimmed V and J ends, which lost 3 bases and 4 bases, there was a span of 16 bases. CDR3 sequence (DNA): TGTGCCAGCAGCGACCTAGACCTGGGTGTAGAGACCCAGTACTTC. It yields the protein CASSDLDLGVETQYF.

CDR3 coding DNA: TGCGCCAGCAGCCCCCGGGACAGGGGTTCGGACGAGCAGTACTTC. Amino acids: CASSPRDRGSDEQYF. V usage is TRBV5-1 and J usage is TRBJ2-7; 10 nucleotides agree with TRBD1. The CDR3 consists of 15 residues. Trimming at V came to 4 bases and at J to 5 bases, leaving 9 bases not matched to a gene. Germline CDR1 is SGHRS and CDR2 is YFSETQ. Looking up the rest from reference TRBV5-1 and TRBJ2-7 gives the full variable domain: KAGVTQTPRYLIKTRGQQVTLSCSPISGHRSVSWYQQTPGQGLQFLFEYFSETQRNKGNFPGRFSGRQFSNSRSEMNVSTLELGDSALYLCASSPRDRGSDEQYFGPGTRLTVT.

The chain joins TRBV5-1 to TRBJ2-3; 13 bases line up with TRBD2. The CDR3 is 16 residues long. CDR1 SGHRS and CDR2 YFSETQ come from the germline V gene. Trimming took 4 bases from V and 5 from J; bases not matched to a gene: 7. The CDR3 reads CASSRGLAGEIDTQYF. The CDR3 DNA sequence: TGCGCCAGCAGCCGCGGACTAGCGGGGGAAATAGATACGCAGTATTTT.

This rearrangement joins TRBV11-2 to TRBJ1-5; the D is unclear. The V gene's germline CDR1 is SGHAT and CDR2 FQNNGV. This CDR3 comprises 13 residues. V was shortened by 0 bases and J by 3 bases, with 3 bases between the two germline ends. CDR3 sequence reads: CASSLEANQPQHF. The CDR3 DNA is TGTGCCAGCAGCTTAGAAGCCAATCAGCCCCAGCATTTT.

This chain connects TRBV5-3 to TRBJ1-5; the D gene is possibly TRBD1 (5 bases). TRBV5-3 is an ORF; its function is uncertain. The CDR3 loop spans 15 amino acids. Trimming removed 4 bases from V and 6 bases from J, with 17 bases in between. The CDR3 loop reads CARSRRKGLIQPQHF. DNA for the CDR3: TGTGCCAGAAGCCGAAGAAAGGGGTTGATTCAGCCCCAGCATTTT.

This CDR3 reads CAWRREEREQFF. CDR3 bases: TGTGCCTGGAGGCGGGAGGAGAGGGAGCAGTTCTTC. This chain uses TRBV30 with TRBJ2-1, with 8 nucleotides matching TRBD2. The CDR3 is made up of 12 amino acids. CDR1 and CDR2 from the germline V gene are GTSNPN and SVGIG (reference sequence). V trimming: 3 bases; J trimming: 10 bases; junction bases outside the gene matches: 5.